This TCR beta chain was recorded in a study of shared clonotypes between healthy human individuals. TCRdb's copy holds only in-frame clones and misses some; the assay was immunoSEQ multiplex PCR. The sample lists fewer than 100,000 clones, roughly two thirds seen once, with approximately 49% in the top ten. CDR1 MNHEY and CDR2 SVGAGI come from the germline V gene. Deletions cut 5 bases from V and 7 bases from J, with 15 bases between. The CDR3 extends over 14 amino acids. Material for sequencing was memory CD8+ T cells sorted from blood. As to subset: CD45RO+ cells pooled with CCR7-negative TemRA cells. The TCR comes from a man younger than 45 in good health. This chain joins TRBV6-5 and TRBJ1-3; D unresolved. For the CDR3, the DNA is TGTGCCAGCAGTGAGACCGAACTTGGGAACACCATATATTTT. Its translation is CASSETELGNTIYF.